These T cell receptor beta chains were read from a single sample in a study of T-cell memory formation after mild COVID-19. MiXCR, applied by TCRdb to the 5' RACE reads, yields one record per CDR3 protein. The sample lists around 530,000 distinct CDR3 sequences; 20% to 25% were seen once. The material sequenced was PBMCs or a T cell subset sorted from them (not recorded which). These receptors were obtained from an adult woman who had mild COVID-19 (a few samples of this study predate the infection). Cell type and time point are not known. Both conserved end residues are part of each CDR3. A D gene is named only where the DNA matches it firmly. Clone size, where shown, is once, few, many, or a class for clones that have expanded.

D gene,J gene,V gene,clone size,CDR3 DNA,CDR3 protein
NA,TRBJ1-5,TRBV6-5,NA,TGTGCCAGCAGTTTGGGAGGGGAGAATAGCAATCAGCCCCAGCATTTT,CASSLGGENSNQPQHF
TRBD1,TRBJ2-7,TRBV6-2/TRBV6-3,NA,TGTGCCAGCAGTCCCCCCGCGACAGGGCCGGGCGAGCAGTACTTC,CASSPPATGPGEQYF
TRBD1,TRBJ1-1,TRBV6-6,few,TGTGCCAGCAGTTTCCTTAGTACCGGGACAGGGATCGGAGCTTTCTTT,CASSFLSTGTGIGAFF
TRBD1,TRBJ2-1,TRBV7-8,few,TGTGCCAGCGGGACCCACGACAGGGGGCTGGGGAATGAGCAGTTCTTC,CASGTHDRGLGNEQFF
NA,TRBJ1-1,TRBV4-1,NA,TGCGCCAGCAGCCAGGCGACTCGCAGGGCTGGGGAAGCTTTCTTT,CASSQATRRAGEAFF
NA,TRBJ2-1,TRBV7-8,few,TGTGCCAGCAGCACATCTGGTGACGATAATGAGCAGTTCTTC,CASSTSGDDNEQFF
NA,TRBJ2-3,TRBV11-2,few,TGTGCCAGCAGCCAAGGACCGACGGGGGCAGATACGCAGTATTTT,CASSQGPTGADTQYF
NA,TRBJ2-7,TRBV2,NA,TGTGCCAGCAGTGAATGGGGGCGCTTCGAGCAGTACTTC,CASSEWGRFEQYF
TRBD2,TRBJ2-4,TRBV4-1,NA,TGCGCCAGCAGCCAATTGATTACGGGACTAGCCTCGGCCAAAAACATTCAGTACTTC,CASSQLITGLASAKNIQYF
NA,TRBJ2-7,TRBV28,NA,TGTGCCAGCAGTAGAAGGACCTACGAGCAGTACTTC,CASSRRTYEQYF
TRBD2,TRBJ2-5,TRBV24-1,NA,TGTGCCACCAGTGACGCTAGCGGGCGGATCGGGGCCCAGTACTTC,CATSDASGRIGAQYF
TRBD2,TRBJ2-7,TRBV5-1,NA,TGCGCCAGCAGCCTTGGGGGTGGACTAGCCTCCTACGAGCAGTACTTC,CASSLGGGLASYEQYF
NA,TRBJ1-3,TRBV10-3,few,TGTGCCATCAGTGAGTCGGCAGGCGTACACTCTGGAAACACCATATATTTT,CAISESAGVHSGNTIYF
NA,TRBJ2-7,TRBV7-9,NA,TGTGCCAGCAGCCCCAGGTGCTACGAGCAGTACTTC,CASSPRCYEQYF
NA,TRBJ2-3,TRBV7-9,NA,TGTGCCAGCAGCCACGCAATGGCCCGAAGCACAGATACGCAGTATTTT,CASSHAMARSTDTQYF
NA,TRBJ2-7,TRBV15,few,TGTGCCACCAGCAGAGTCGCGGAGTCCTACGAGCAGTACTTC,CATSRVAESYEQYF
NA,TRBJ1-2,TRBV7-6,few,TGTGCCAGCAGCTCGGAGGGGCAGGGTGGCTACACCTTC,CASSSEGQGGYTF
NA,TRBJ1-6,TRBV7-8,NA,TGTGCCAGCAGCTTAGAGAATATCAGGGATTCACCCCTCCACTTT,CASSLENIRDSPLHF
TRBD1,TRBJ2-2,TRBV6-2/TRBV6-3,NA,TGTGCCAGCAGAACCGGGACAGGGGACACCGGGGAGCTGTTTTTT,CASRTGTGDTGELFF
TRBD2,TRBJ2-1,TRBV20-1,NA,TGCAGTGCTAGATTTACTAGCGGGGGGGCCGGTGAGCAGTTCTTC,CSARFTSGGAGEQFF
TRBD1,TRBJ1-6,TRBV12-3/TRBV12-4,few,TGTGCCAGCAAACCGGACAGGGGGTACTTTGCGTCACCCCTCCACTTT,CASKPDRGYFASPLHF
NA,TRBJ2-3,TRBV6-1,NA,TGTGCCAGCAGTGACTCAAGCGTAGTATACACAGATACGCAGTATTTT,CASSDSSVVYTDTQYF
NA,TRBJ1-2,TRBV29-1,NA,TGCAGCGTTGTAGGTACTAACTATGGCTACACCTTC,CSVVGTNYGYTF
TRBD1,TRBJ1-2,TRBV6-1,NA,TGTGCCAGCAGGAGGGACAGGGACAACTATGGCTACACCTTC,CASRRDRDNYGYTF
NA,TRBJ1-5,TRBV4-1,few,TGCGCCAGCAGCCAATTTCCAGCGGATAGCAATCAGCCCCAGCATTTT,CASSQFPADSNQPQHF
TRBD2,TRBJ2-4,TRBV7-2,many,TGTGCCAGCAGCCCTTTAGCGGGAGTCAACATTCAGTACTTC,CASSPLAGVNIQYF
NA,TRBJ2-2,TRBV12-3/TRBV12-4,NA,TGTGCCAGCAGTTTATTCAGGGGCACCGGGGAGCTGTTTTTT,CASSLFRGTGELFF
NA,TRBJ1-5,TRBV4-1,few,TGCGCCAGCAGCCAAAGAATGGGGAGGTGGGGATATAGCAATCAGCCCCAGCATTTT,CASSQRMGRWGYSNQPQHF
NA,TRBJ2-1,TRBV5-4,few,TGTGCCAGCAGCTTGGCACTCGGGGGCGCCGGGCAGTTCTTC,CASSLALGGAGQFF
NA,TRBJ2-6,TRBV23-1,NA,TGCGCCAGCAGTCACCCCAGGGAGCCGATTTCTGGGGCCAACGTCCTGACTTTC,CASSHPREPISGANVLTF
NA,TRBJ1-1,TRBV30,few,TGTGCCTGGAGTGTATCCACTGAAGCTTTCTTT,CAWSVSTEAFF
NA,TRBJ1-3,TRBV12-3/TRBV12-4,NA,TGTGCCAGCAGTTTAGGAGTTGGAAACACCATATATTTT,CASSLGVGNTIYF
NA,TRBJ1-1,TRBV12-3/TRBV12-4,few,TGTGCCAGCAGTCCGGGGGCGTTGAACACTGAAGCTTTCTTT,CASSPGALNTEAFF
NA,TRBJ2-2,TRBV7-9,NA,TGTGCCAGCAGCTTAGTCCGGGATAACGGGGAGCTGTTTTTT,CASSLVRDNGELFF
TRBD2,TRBJ2-6,TRBV11-3,few,TGTGCCAGCAGCCACAGCCTAGCGGGAGGTTGGGCTGGGGCCAACGTCCTGACTTTC,CASSHSLAGGWAGANVLTF
TRBD2,TRBJ2-1,TRBV10-2,few,TGCGCCAGCGCCGGGGCACTAGCGGACCTTGATGAGCAGTTCTTC,CASAGALADLDEQFF
NA,TRBJ2-3,TRBV6-5,NA,TGTGCCAGCAGACCCTCCTTCGGCGGCCGCACAGATACGCAGTATTTT,CASRPSFGGRTDTQYF
TRBD2,TRBJ2-7,TRBV5-1,NA,TGCGCCAGCCAACTAGCGGGGGCGTACGAGCAGTACTTC,CASQLAGAYEQYF
TRBD2,TRBJ2-7,TRBV9,NA,TGTGCCAGCAGCCCCCGGGGGGGGACCTCCTACGAGCAGTACTTC,CASSPRGGTSYEQYF
NA,TRBJ1-5,TRBV20-1,NA,TGCAGTGCTCCCGTGGGGGGCAGAGGCAATCAGCCCCAGCATTTT,CSAPVGGRGNQPQHF
NA,TRBJ2-7,TRBV3-1,few,TGTGCCAGCAGCCAAGGTGGCCTTTACGAGCAGTACTTC,CASSQGGLYEQYF
TRBD1,TRBJ1-2,TRBV20-1,NA,TGCAGTGCTAGGGAGGGACAGCTCAGTAACTATGGCTACACCTTC,CSAREGQLSNYGYTF
NA,TRBJ1-5,TRBV28,few,TGTGCCAGCAGTTTTACCCGGCGGCAGAACAATCAGCCCCAGCATTTT,CASSFTRRQNNQPQHF